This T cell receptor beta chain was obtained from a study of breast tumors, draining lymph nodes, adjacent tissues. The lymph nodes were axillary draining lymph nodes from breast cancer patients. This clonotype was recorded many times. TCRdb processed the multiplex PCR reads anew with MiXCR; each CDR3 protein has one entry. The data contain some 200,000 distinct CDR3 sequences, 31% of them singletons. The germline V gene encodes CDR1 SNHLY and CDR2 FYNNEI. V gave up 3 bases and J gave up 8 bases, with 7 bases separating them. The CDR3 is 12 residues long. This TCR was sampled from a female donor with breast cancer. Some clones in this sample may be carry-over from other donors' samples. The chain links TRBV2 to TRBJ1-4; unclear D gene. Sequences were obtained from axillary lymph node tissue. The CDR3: CASSDGREKLFF. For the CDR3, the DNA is TGTGCCAGCAGTGACGGGAGGGAAAAACTGTTTTTT.